Described below is a single T cell receptor (beta chain) sequence and its context. The record originates from a study of T cell responses to AZD1222 COVID-19 vaccine. V was clipped by 6 bases and J by 13 bases, with 22 bases between them. This CDR3 has 15 amino acids. Germline V gene data show CDR1 as SNHLY and CDR2 as FYNNEI. Produced via immunoSEQ multiplex PCR; TCRdb's table is partial and in-frame only. The profile shows about 110,000 clones, around 84% of them singletons. The sequence was obtained from an adult in good health. This chain connects TRBV2 to TRBJ1-6; a weak D match, TRBD1 (5 bases). The material was peripheral blood, obtained on day 0 of AZD1222 vaccination. In DNA form, the CDR3 reads TGTGCCAGCAGAGGGGCGGTCTTGGGTGGTTCGCCCCTCCACTTT. This codes for CASRGAVLGGSPLHF.